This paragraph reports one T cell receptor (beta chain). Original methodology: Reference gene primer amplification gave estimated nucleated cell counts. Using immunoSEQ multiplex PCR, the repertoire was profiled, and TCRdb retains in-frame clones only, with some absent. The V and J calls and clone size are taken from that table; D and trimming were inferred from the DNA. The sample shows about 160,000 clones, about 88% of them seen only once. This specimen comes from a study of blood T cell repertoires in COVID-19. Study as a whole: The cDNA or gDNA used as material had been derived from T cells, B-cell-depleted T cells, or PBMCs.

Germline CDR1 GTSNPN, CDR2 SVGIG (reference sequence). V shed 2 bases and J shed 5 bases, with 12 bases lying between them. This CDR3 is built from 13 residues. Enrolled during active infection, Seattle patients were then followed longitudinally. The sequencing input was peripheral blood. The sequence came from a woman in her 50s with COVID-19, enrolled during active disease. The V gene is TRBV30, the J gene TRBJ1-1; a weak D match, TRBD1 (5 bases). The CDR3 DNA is TGTGCCTGGAGTTTTTGGTCAGGGACTGAAGCTTTCTTT. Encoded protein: CAWSFWSGTEAFF.